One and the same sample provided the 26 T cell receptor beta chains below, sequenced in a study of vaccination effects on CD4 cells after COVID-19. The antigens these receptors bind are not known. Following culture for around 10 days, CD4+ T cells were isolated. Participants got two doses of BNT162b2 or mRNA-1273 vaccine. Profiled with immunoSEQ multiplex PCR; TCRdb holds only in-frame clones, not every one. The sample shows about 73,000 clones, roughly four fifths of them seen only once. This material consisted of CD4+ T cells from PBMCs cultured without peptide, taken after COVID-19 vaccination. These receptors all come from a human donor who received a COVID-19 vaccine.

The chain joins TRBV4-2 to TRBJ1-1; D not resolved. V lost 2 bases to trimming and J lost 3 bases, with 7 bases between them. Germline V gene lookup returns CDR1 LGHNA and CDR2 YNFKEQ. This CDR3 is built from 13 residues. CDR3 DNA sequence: TGTGCCAGCAGCCAACTGATGGACACTGAAGCTTTCTTT. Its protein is CASSQLMDTEAFF.

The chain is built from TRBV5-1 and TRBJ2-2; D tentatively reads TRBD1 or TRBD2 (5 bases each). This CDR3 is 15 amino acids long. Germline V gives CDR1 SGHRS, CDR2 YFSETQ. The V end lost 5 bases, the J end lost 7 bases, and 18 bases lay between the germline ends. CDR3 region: CASRTGPTLNGELFF. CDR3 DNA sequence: TGCGCCAGCAGAACGGGACCAACGCTCAACGGGGAGCTGTTTTTT. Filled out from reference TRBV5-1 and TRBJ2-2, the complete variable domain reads KAGVTQTPRYLIKTRGQQVTLSCSPISGHRSVSWYQQTPGQGLQFLFEYFSETQRNKGNFPGRFSGRQFSNSRSEMNVSTLELGDSALYLCASRTGPTLNGELFFGEGSRLTVL.

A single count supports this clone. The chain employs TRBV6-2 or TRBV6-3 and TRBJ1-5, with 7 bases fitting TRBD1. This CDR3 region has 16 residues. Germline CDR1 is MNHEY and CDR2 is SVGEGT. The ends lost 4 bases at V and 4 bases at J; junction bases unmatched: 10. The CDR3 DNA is TGTGCCAGCAGTTCGCGGCCAGGACAGGAGAATCAGCCCCAGCATTTT. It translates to CASSSRPGQENQPQHF.

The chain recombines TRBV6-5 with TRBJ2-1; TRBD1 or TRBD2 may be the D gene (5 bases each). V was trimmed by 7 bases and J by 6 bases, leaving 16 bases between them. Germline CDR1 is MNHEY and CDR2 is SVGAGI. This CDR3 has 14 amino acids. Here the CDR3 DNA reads TGTGCCAGCATTCCACCGGGGACCCCCAATGAGCAGTTCTTC. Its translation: CASIPPGTPNEQFF.

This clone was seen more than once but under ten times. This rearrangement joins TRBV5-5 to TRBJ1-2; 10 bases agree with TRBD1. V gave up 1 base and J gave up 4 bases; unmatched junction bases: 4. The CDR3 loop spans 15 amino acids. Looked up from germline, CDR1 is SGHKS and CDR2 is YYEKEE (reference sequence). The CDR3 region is CASSLLGQGLYGYTF. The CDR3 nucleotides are TGTGCCAGCAGCTTGTTGGGACAGGGGCTCTATGGCTACACCTTC.

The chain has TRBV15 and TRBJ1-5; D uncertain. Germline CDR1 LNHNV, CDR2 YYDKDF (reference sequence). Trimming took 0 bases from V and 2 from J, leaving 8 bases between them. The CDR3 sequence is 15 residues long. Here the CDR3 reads CATSRDKVGNQPQHF. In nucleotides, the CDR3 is TGTGCCACCAGCAGAGATAAGGTGGGCAATCAGCCCCAGCATTTT.

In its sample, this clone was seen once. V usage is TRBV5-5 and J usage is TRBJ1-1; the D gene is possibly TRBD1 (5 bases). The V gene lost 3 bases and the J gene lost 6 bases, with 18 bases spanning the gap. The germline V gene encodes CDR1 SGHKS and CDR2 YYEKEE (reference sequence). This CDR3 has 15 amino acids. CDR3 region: CASSSTRAIRAEAFF. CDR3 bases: TGTGCCAGCAGCTCGACCAGGGCCATCAGGGCTGAAGCTTTCTTT.

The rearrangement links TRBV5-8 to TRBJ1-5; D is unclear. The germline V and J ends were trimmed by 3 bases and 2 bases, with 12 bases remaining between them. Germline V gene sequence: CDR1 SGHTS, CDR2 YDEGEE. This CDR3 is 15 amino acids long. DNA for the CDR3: TGTGCCAGCAGCTCTAAAGGATTCGGCAATCAGCCCCAGCATTTT. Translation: CASSSKGFGNQPQHF. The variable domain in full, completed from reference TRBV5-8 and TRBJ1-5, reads EAGVTQSPTHLIKTRGQQATLRCSPISGHTSVYWYQQALGLGLQFLLWYDEGEERNRGNFPPRFSGRQFPNYSSELNVNALELEDSALYLCASSSKGFGNQPQHFGDGTRLSIL.

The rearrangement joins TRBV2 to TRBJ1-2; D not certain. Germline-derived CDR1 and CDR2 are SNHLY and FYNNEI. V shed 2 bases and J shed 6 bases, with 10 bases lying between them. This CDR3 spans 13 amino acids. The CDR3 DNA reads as TGTGCCAGCAGTGAACGGTTAAAGGATGGCTACACCTTC. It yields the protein CASSERLKDGYTF.

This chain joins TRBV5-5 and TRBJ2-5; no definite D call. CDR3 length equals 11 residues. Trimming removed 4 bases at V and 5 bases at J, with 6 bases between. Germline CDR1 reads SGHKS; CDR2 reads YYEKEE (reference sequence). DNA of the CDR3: TGTGCCAGCAGCAGGATGGAGACCCAGTACTTC. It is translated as CASSRMETQYF.

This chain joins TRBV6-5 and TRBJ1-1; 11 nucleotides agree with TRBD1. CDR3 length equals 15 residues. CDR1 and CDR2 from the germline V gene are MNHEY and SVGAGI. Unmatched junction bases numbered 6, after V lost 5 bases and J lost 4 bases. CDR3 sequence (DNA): TGTGCCAGCAGTACCCCCGGGACAGGGGGCACTGAAGCTTTCTTT. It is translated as CASSTPGTGGTEAFF.

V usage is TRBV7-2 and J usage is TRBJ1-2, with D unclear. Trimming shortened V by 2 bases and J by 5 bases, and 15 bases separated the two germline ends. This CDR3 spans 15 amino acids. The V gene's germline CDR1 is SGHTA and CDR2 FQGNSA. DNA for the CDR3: TGTGCCAGCAGCTTATTGGGGTATTCCCCATATGGCTACACCTTC. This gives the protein CASSLLGYSPYGYTF.

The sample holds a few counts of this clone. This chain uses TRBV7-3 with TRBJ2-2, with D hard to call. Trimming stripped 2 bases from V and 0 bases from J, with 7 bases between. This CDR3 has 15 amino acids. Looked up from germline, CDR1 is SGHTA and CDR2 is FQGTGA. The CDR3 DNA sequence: TGTGCCAGCAGCTTAGTTTCTGCGAACACCGGGGAGCTGTTTTTT. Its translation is CASSLVSANTGELFF.

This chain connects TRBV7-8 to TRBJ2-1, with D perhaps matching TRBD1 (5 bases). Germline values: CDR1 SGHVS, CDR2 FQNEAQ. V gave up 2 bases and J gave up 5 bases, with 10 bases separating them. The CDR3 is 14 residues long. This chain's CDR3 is CASSLNAGNNEQFF. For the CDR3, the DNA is TGTGCCAGCAGCTTAAATGCAGGGAACAATGAGCAGTTCTTC. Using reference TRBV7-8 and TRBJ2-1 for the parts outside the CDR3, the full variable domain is GAGVSQSPRYKVAKRGQDVALRCDPISGHVSLFWYQQALGQGPEFLTYFQNEAQLDKSGLPSDRFFAERPEGSVSTLKIQRTQQEDSAVYLCASSLNAGNNEQFFGPGTRLTVL.

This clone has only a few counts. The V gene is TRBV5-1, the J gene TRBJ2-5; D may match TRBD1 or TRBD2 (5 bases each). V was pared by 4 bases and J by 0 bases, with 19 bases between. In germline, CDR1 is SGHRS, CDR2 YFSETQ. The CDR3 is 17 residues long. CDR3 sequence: CASSPIGQRGHQETQYF. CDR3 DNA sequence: TGCGCCAGCAGCCCAATCGGCCAGAGGGGACACCAAGAGACCCAGTACTTC. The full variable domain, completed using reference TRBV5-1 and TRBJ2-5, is KAGVTQTPRYLIKTRGQQVTLSCSPISGHRSVSWYQQTPGQGLQFLFEYFSETQRNKGNFPGRFSGRQFSNSRSEMNVSTLELGDSALYLCASSPIGQRGHQETQYFGPGTRLLVL.

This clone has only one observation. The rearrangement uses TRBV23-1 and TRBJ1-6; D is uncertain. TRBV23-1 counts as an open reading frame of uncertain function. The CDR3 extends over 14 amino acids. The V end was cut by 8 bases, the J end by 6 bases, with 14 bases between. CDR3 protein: CASFAGRTNSPLHF. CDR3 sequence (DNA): TGCGCCAGCTTCGCTGGCAGGACTAATTCACCCCTCCACTTT.

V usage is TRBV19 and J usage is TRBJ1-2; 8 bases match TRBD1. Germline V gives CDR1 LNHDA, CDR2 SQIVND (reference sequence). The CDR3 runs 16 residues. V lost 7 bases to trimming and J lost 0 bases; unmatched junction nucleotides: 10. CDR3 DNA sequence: TGTGCCAGTACCCCCCAAACAGGGGGAGCTAACTATGGCTACACCTTC. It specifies CASTPQTGGANYGYTF.

CDR3 sequence: CASSPGLAPQTQYF. CDR3 sequence (DNA): TGTGCCAGCAGCCCGGGACTAGCGCCTCAGACCCAGTACTTC. V usage is TRBV7-3 and J usage is TRBJ2-5; the match to TRBD2 covers 10 bases. The ends lost 5 bases at V and 6 bases at J; junction bases unmatched: 6. This CDR3 is 14 amino acids long. CDR1 and CDR2 (germline): SGHTA, FQGTGA.

CDR3 nucleotide sequence: TGCGCCAGCAGCCAAACCGGGACAGAGAATTCACCCCTCCACTTT. Its protein product is CASSQTGTENSPLHF. J is TRBJ1-6 and V is TRBV4-3; 7 nucleotides align to TRBD1. Germline V gene sequence: CDR1 LGHNA, CDR2 YSLEER. J gave up 7 bases and V 2 bases, and 5 bases lay outside the gene matches. This CDR3 is 15 amino acids long.

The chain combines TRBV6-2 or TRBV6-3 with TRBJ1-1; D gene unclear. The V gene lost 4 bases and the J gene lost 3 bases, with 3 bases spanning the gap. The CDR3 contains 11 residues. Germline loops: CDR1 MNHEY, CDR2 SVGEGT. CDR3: CASSFHTEAFF. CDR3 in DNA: TGTGCCAGCAGTTTCCACACTGAAGCTTTCTTT.

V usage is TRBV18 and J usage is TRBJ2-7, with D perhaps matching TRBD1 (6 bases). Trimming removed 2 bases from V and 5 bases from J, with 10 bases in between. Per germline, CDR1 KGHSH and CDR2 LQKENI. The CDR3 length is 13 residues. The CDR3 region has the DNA TGTGCCAGCTCACCAAAACAGGGCCACGAGCAGTACGTC. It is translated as CASSPKQGHEQYV.

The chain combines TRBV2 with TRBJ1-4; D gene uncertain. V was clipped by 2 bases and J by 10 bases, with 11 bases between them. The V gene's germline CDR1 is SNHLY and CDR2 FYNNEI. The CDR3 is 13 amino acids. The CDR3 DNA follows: TGTGCCAGCAGTGAAATTCTGTCGGGAAAACTGTTTTTT. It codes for CASSEILSGKLFF.

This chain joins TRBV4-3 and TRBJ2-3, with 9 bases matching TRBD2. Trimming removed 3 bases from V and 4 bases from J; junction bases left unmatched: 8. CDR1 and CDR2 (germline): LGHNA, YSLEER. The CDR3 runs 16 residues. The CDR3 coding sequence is TGCGCCAGCAGCCAGATCAGCGGGGGGCCCCCAGATACGCAGTATTTT. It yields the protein CASSQISGGPPDTQYF.

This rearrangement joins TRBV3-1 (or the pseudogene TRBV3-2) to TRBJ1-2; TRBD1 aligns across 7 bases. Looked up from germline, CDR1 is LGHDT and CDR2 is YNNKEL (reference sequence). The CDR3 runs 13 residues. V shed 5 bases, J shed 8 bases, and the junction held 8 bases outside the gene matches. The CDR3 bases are TGTGCCAGCAGCTATTTCCGGACAGGAGGCTACACCTTC. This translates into CASSYFRTGGYTF.

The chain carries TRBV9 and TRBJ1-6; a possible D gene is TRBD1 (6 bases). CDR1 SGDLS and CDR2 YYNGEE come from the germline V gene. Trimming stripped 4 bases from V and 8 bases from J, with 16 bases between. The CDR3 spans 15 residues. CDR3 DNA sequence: TGTGCCAGCAGCCCGAGGGGGGGTTCTTATTCACCCCTCCACTTT. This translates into CASSPRGGSYSPLHF.

CDR3 bases: TGTGCCAGTAGTCCTGTAGGGTTAGAGACCCAGTACTTC. Encoded protein: CASSPVGLETQYF. The chain couples TRBV19 to TRBJ2-5; D is unresolved. Germline V gene lookup returns CDR1 LNHDA and CDR2 SQIVND (reference sequence). The CDR3 consists of 13 residues. Trimming removed 5 bases at V and 4 bases at J, with 11 bases between.